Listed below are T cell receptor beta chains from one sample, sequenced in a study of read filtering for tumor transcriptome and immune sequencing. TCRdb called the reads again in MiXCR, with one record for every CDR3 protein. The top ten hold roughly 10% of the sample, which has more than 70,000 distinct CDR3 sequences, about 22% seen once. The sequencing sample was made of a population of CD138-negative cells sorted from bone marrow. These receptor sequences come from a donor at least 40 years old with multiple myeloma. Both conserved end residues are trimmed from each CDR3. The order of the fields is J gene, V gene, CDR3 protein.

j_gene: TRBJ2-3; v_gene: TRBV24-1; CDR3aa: ATSDPGTGGRNTRY
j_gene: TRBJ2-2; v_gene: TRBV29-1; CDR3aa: SVTTGGEAGELF
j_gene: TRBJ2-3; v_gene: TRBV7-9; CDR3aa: ASSPAEDWVTDTQY
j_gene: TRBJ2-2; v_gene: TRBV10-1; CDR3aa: ASSESNRLRNTGELF
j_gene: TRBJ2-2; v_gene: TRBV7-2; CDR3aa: ASSRRFGGELF
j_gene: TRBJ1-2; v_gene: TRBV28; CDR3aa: ASSSGGSPGPGYT
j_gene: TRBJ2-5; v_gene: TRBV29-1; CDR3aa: SVEDWPGTADSETQY
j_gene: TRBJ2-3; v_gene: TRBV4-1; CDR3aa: ASSQVAGVTDTQY
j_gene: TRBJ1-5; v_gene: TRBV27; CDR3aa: ASSSGRFSNQPQH
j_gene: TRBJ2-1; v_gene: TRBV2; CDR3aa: ASNIGWTRVYEQF
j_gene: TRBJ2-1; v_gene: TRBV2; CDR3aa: AIKRVSGRDYNEQF
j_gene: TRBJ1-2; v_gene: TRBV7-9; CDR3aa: ASSPPPGTTSAD
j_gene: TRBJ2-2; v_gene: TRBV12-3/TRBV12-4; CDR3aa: ASSFRGATGELF
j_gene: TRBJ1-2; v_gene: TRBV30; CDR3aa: ARGRNNYGYT
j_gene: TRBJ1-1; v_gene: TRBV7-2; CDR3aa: ASSLFSAFEAF
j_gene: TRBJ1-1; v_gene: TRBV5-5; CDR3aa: ASSLWQGNTKAF
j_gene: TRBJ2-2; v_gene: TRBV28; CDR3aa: ASSFPINTGELF
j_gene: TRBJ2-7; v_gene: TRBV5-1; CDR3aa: ASRGDNYEQY
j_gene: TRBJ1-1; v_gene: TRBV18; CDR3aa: ASSYSGTWAF
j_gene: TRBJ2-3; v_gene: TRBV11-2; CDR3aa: ASRRMGTDTQY
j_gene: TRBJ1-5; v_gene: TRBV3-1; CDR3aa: ASSQAGVHQPQH
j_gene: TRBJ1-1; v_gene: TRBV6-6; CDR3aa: ASSHSGTEAF
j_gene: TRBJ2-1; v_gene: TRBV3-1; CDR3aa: ASSQSGGAYNEQF
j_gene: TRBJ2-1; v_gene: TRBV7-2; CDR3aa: ASSPTGPGREQF
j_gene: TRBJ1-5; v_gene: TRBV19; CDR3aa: ASSISAVGRQPQH
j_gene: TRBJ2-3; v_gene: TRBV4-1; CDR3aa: ASRRGESLDTQY
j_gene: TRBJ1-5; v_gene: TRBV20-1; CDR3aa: SARNTFNQPQH
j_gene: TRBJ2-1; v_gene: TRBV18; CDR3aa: ASSRDSGQSEQF
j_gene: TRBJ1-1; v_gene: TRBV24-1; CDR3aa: ATSDSARQTEAF
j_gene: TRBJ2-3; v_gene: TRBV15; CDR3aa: AASREVAIYEGTSFTDTQY
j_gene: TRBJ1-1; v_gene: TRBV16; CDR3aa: ASRGHIHAQRTEAF
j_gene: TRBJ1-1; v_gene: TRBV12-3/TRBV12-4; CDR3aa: ASRAPGNTEAF
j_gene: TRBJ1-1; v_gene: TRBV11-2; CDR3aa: ASSLGLMNTEVF
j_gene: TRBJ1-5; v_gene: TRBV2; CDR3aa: ASSETAQPQH
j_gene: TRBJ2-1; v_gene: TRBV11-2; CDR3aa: ASNVGGTYNEQF
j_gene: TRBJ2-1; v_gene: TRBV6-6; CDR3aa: ASSYGTLLGNEQF
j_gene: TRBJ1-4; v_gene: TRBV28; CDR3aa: ASSYGTGEKLF
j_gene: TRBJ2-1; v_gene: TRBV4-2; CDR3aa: ASSQDWGSGGGRDEQF